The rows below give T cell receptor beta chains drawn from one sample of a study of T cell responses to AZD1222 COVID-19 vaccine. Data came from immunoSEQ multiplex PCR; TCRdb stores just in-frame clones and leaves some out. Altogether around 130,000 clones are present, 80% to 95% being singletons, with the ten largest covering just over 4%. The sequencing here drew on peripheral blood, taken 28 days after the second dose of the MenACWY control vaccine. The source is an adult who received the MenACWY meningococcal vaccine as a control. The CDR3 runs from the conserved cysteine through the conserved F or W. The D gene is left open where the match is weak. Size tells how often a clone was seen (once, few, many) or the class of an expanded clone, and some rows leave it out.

cdr3_nt: TGTGCCAGCAGCTACCTTCCGGGACTAGCGGGAGCGAGTTGGGAGACCCAGTACTTC
cdr3_aa: CASSYLPGLAGASWETQYF
d_call: TRBD2
cdr3_length: 19
v_call: TRBV7-2
j_call: TRBJ2-5
clone_size: .

cdr3_nt: TGTGCCAGCAGCTTCTACGGGCAGGGGGCAAATCAGCCCCAGCATTTT
cdr3_aa: CASSFYGQGANQPQHF
d_call: TRBD1
cdr3_length: 16
v_call: TRBV7-9
j_call: TRBJ1-5
clone_size: .

cdr3_nt: TGTGCCAGCAGTAGCGTTGGTGGTGAGCAGTTCTTC
cdr3_aa: CASSSVGGEQFF
d_call: .
cdr3_length: 12
v_call: TRBV27
j_call: TRBJ2-1
clone_size: .

cdr3_nt: TGTGCCAGCAGCTATTCAGGGTATAGCAATCAGCCCCAGCATTTT
cdr3_aa: CASSYSGYSNQPQHF
d_call: .
cdr3_length: 15
v_call: TRBV5-6
j_call: TRBJ1-5
clone_size: .

cdr3_nt: TGTGCCAGCCGCAGGGGGGTCAAAGATACGCAGTATTTT
cdr3_aa: CASRRGVKDTQYF
d_call: .
cdr3_length: 13
v_call: TRBV6-5
j_call: TRBJ2-3
clone_size: .

cdr3_nt: TGTGCCAGCAGTGAGATTCGGGGATTCACAGATACGCAGTATTTT
cdr3_aa: CASSEIRGFTDTQYF
d_call: .
cdr3_length: 15
v_call: TRBV6-1
j_call: TRBJ2-3
clone_size: .

cdr3_nt: TGTGCCAGCAGTGAATCAGGACAGGGAGGTCAGCCCCAGCATTTT
cdr3_aa: CASSESGQGGQPQHF
d_call: TRBD1
cdr3_length: 15
v_call: TRBV6-1
j_call: TRBJ1-5
clone_size: .

cdr3_nt: TGTGCCAGCAGCGTAGAGCCTGGGGGGGCTAGCGGCTTGAGTGAGCAGTTCTTC
cdr3_aa: CASSVEPGGASGLSEQFF
d_call: .
cdr3_length: 18
v_call: TRBV9
j_call: TRBJ2-1
clone_size: .

cdr3_nt: TGCGCCAGCAGGGAATCGACAGGGGACTACAATGAGCAGTTCTTC
cdr3_aa: CASRESTGDYNEQFF
d_call: TRBD1
cdr3_length: 15
v_call: TRBV5-1
j_call: TRBJ2-1
clone_size: .

cdr3_nt: TGCGCCAGCGGCATGGAGGGACAGGGAGTAACAGGGGCCAACGTCCTGACTTTC
cdr3_aa: CASGMEGQGVTGANVLTF
d_call: TRBD1
cdr3_length: 18
v_call: TRBV5-1
j_call: TRBJ2-6
clone_size: .

cdr3_nt: TGTGCCAGCAGCTTAGTTGGGGCACAGACGAATGAGCAGTTCTTC
cdr3_aa: CASSLVGAQTNEQFF
d_call: .
cdr3_length: 15
v_call: TRBV7-8
j_call: TRBJ2-1
clone_size: .

cdr3_nt: TGTGCCATCAGTGAGTCCGGACAGGGGGTTCGCAATCAGCCCCAGCATTTT
cdr3_aa: CAISESGQGVRNQPQHF
d_call: TRBD1
cdr3_length: 17
v_call: TRBV10-3
j_call: TRBJ1-5
clone_size: .

cdr3_nt: TGTGCCGGAAAGGACAGGGTTACAGATACGCAGTATTTT
cdr3_aa: CAGKDRVTDTQYF
d_call: TRBD1
cdr3_length: 13
v_call: TRBV28
j_call: TRBJ2-3
clone_size: .

cdr3_nt: TGTGCCAGCAGCCCGAGGCTAATCACAGATACGCAGTATTTT
cdr3_aa: CASSPRLITDTQYF
d_call: .
cdr3_length: 14
v_call: TRBV27
j_call: TRBJ2-3
clone_size: .

cdr3_nt: TGTGCCAGCAGCCGAAGCCCAAGGGGGCGCATTGGAAACACCATATATTTT
cdr3_aa: CASSRSPRGRIGNTIYF
d_call: TRBD1
cdr3_length: 17
v_call: TRBV11-2
j_call: TRBJ1-3
clone_size: few

cdr3_nt: TGTGCCAGCAGACAACAGGGACTTGGTGGCTACACCTTC
cdr3_aa: CASRQQGLGGYTF
d_call: .
cdr3_length: 13
v_call: TRBV7-2
j_call: TRBJ1-2
clone_size: once

cdr3_nt: TGTGCCAGCAGCTTAGGGGAGGTCCGCATGGCTTTCTTT
cdr3_aa: CASSLGEVRMAFF
d_call: .
cdr3_length: 13
v_call: TRBV7-9
j_call: TRBJ1-1
clone_size: .

cdr3_nt: TGTGCCAGCTCACAGGGGAAGGGGAACACAGATACGCAGTATTTT
cdr3_aa: CASSQGKGNTDTQYF
d_call: .
cdr3_length: 15
v_call: TRBV18
j_call: TRBJ2-3
clone_size: .

cdr3_nt: TGTGCCAGCAGTTCCCGGAGAAACACCATATATTTT
cdr3_aa: CASSSRRNTIYF
d_call: .
cdr3_length: 12
v_call: TRBV12-3/TRBV12-4
j_call: TRBJ1-3
clone_size: once

cdr3_nt: TGTGCCAGCAGCCAAGACCGACAGGGAGGTCAGCCCCAGCATTTT
cdr3_aa: CASSQDRQGGQPQHF
d_call: TRBD1
cdr3_length: 15
v_call: TRBV3-1/TRBV3-2
j_call: TRBJ1-5
clone_size: once

cdr3_nt: .
cdr3_aa: CASSFLWTPRSEAFF
d_call: .
cdr3_length: 15
v_call: TRBV27
j_call: TRBJ1-1
clone_size: once

cdr3_nt: TGTGCCAGCAGCACGGACAGGGGGCCGCAAGAGACCCAGTACTTC
cdr3_aa: CASSTDRGPQETQYF
d_call: TRBD1
cdr3_length: 15
v_call: TRBV5-4
j_call: TRBJ2-5
clone_size: .

cdr3_nt: TGTGCCAGTAGTCCGGGACAGGGAGGCACCATATATTTT
cdr3_aa: CASSPGQGGTIYF
d_call: TRBD1
cdr3_length: 13
v_call: TRBV19
j_call: TRBJ1-3
clone_size: .

cdr3_nt: TGTGCCAGCAGTACCCTGGGTACTAGCGGGGGGAACACAGATACGCAGTATTTT
cdr3_aa: CASSTLGTSGGNTDTQYF
d_call: TRBD2
cdr3_length: 18
v_call: TRBV6-2/TRBV6-3
j_call: TRBJ2-3
clone_size: few

cdr3_nt: TGTGCCAGCAGCTTAGAAGGACTTACGAACACTGAAGCTTTCTTT
cdr3_aa: CASSLEGLTNTEAFF
d_call: .
cdr3_length: 15
v_call: TRBV7-9
j_call: TRBJ1-1
clone_size: .

cdr3_nt: TGCGCCACTAGCAAGACAGGGCTACAAGAGACCCAGTACTTC
cdr3_aa: CATSKTGLQETQYF
d_call: TRBD1
cdr3_length: 14
v_call: TRBV4-1
j_call: TRBJ2-5
clone_size: .

cdr3_nt: TGTGCCAGCAGCTCCCACCGGACTAGCGGGGGGATATGGGAGACCCAGTACTTC
cdr3_aa: CASSSHRTSGGIWETQYF
d_call: TRBD2
cdr3_length: 18
v_call: TRBV5-4
j_call: TRBJ2-5
clone_size: .

cdr3_nt: TGCAGCGTCGGGGGGCCCTCCTACGAGCAGTACTTC
cdr3_aa: CSVGGPSYEQYF
d_call: .
cdr3_length: 12
v_call: TRBV29-1
j_call: TRBJ2-7
clone_size: .

cdr3_nt: TGTGCCAGCAGACGAAGGGGAGAAAAACTGTTTTTT
cdr3_aa: CASRRRGEKLFF
d_call: .
cdr3_length: 12
v_call: TRBV7-2
j_call: TRBJ1-4
clone_size: .

cdr3_nt: TGTGCCAGCAGCTTGGGCGGGACGGTGGTCTCTGGAAACACCATATATTTT
cdr3_aa: CASSLGGTVVSGNTIYF
d_call: .
cdr3_length: 17
v_call: TRBV5-4
j_call: TRBJ1-3
clone_size: .

cdr3_nt: TGTGCCAGCTCCAGCCCGGGAGGGAACCTTAATTCACCCCTCCACTTT
cdr3_aa: CASSSPGGNLNSPLHF
d_call: .
cdr3_length: 16
v_call: TRBV5-6
j_call: TRBJ1-6
clone_size: once

cdr3_nt: TGTGCCAGCAGTTTGAGGGACGGCTACACCTTC
cdr3_aa: CASSLRDGYTF
d_call: .
cdr3_length: 11
v_call: TRBV28
j_call: TRBJ1-2
clone_size: .

cdr3_nt: TGCGCCAGCAGCGGGGAGACCCAGTACTTC
cdr3_aa: CASSGETQYF
d_call: .
cdr3_length: 10
v_call: TRBV5-1
j_call: TRBJ2-5
clone_size: .

cdr3_nt: TGTGCCAGCCGGACTAGCGAGGAGACCCAGTACTTC
cdr3_aa: CASRTSEETQYF
d_call: TRBD2
cdr3_length: 12
v_call: TRBV28
j_call: TRBJ2-5
clone_size: .

cdr3_nt: TGTGCCAGCAGAACCCCCGGTTTAAGGGTAGGGTATCAGCCCCAGCATTTT
cdr3_aa: CASRTPGLRVGYQPQHF
d_call: .
cdr3_length: 17
v_call: TRBV28
j_call: TRBJ1-5
clone_size: .

cdr3_nt: TGTGCCAGCAGCCCGGTCCCGGGACTAGCGCGAGAGGAGTACAATGAGCAGTTCTTC
cdr3_aa: CASSPVPGLAREEYNEQFF
d_call: TRBD2
cdr3_length: 19
v_call: TRBV11-3
j_call: TRBJ2-1
clone_size: .

cdr3_nt: TGTGCCAGCAGCCCCAGCGGGGGGGACTACGAGCAGTACTTC
cdr3_aa: CASSPSGGDYEQYF
d_call: TRBD2
cdr3_length: 14
v_call: TRBV6-6
j_call: TRBJ2-7
clone_size: once

cdr3_nt: TGTGCCAGCAGCCAAGAATCAAGCGGTTCCTACGAGCAGTACTTC
cdr3_aa: CASSQESSGSYEQYF
d_call: .
cdr3_length: 15
v_call: TRBV4-2
j_call: TRBJ2-7
clone_size: .

cdr3_nt: TGTGCCAGCAGGAGGGCTGGGAACAATCAGCCCCAGCATTTT
cdr3_aa: CASRRAGNNQPQHF
d_call: .
cdr3_length: 14
v_call: TRBV27
j_call: TRBJ1-5
clone_size: .

cdr3_nt: TGTGCCACCAGCAGAGATACGGGACAGCTCTCTGGAAACACCATATATTTT
cdr3_aa: CATSRDTGQLSGNTIYF
d_call: TRBD1
cdr3_length: 17
v_call: TRBV15
j_call: TRBJ1-3
clone_size: .

cdr3_nt: TGTGCCAGCAGCACACAGGGAGGGACAGATACGCAGTATTTT
cdr3_aa: CASSTQGGTDTQYF
d_call: .
cdr3_length: 14
v_call: TRBV7-8
j_call: TRBJ2-3
clone_size: .

cdr3_nt: TGTGCCAGCAGTTATGTTAACTTCTATGGCTACACCTTC
cdr3_aa: CASSYVNFYGYTF
d_call: .
cdr3_length: 13
v_call: TRBV6-2/TRBV6-3
j_call: TRBJ1-2
clone_size: .